The following is a TCR beta chain sequence with its context. Its antigen remains unknown. The sample belongs to a study of cytomegalovirus exposure and HLA in healthy donors. General study points: The classifier reportedly diagnosed cytomegalovirus status with high specificity and sensitivity.

The CDR3 runs to 12 residues. CDR1 is SGHNT and CDR2 is YYREEE in the germline V gene (reference sequence). The V gene lost 4 bases and the J gene lost 7 bases, with 11 bases spanning the gap. Primers: 60 Vbeta forward and 13 Jbeta reverse. TCRdb's copy holds only in-frame clones and misses some; the assay was immunoSEQ multiplex PCR. The data contain fewer than 90,000 clones, about 75% of them singletons. Sequences were obtained from PBMCs. The clonotype originates from a man aged 30 to 45 in good health and CMV-seropositive. The rearrangement links TRBV5-4 to TRBJ1-2, with D possibly being TRBD1 (6 bases). The CDR3 DNA reads as TGTGCCAGCAGCGCACAGGGTTTTGGCTACACCTTC. It encodes CASSAQGFGYTF.